Listed below are T cell receptor beta chains from one sample, sequenced in a study of T cell clonotyping in hematopoietic cell transplantation. Data came from immunoSEQ multiplex PCR; TCRdb stores just in-frame clones and leaves some out. The sample records fewer than 20,000 clones, about 82% being singletons. This sample comprised peripheral blood mononuclear cells, obtained before stem cell transplant. The receptors stem from a man over 45 with acute myeloid leukemia. Some clones in this sample may be carry-over from other donors' samples. Each CDR3 is given without its conserved first and last residue.

V gene,CDR3 protein
TRBV4-3,ASSQGLLRGANVLT
TRBV19,ASKLLRGQNTEAF
TRBV7-9,ASSSLSAQY
TRBV4-1,ASSQDVAYRGHEDTQY
TRBV28,ASSLLNRRYEQY
TRBV15,ATSDVRTANYGYT
TRBV6-5,ASSYSTGNTQY
TRBV30,AWTWRAWTEAF
TRBV7-2,ASSSDRGQQAF
TRBV28,ASSPRRNNQPQH
TRBV27,ASSYRRGGVSTNEKLF
TRBV7-9,ASSPGPGNEKLF
TRBV7-8,ASSRPLRDRGRTQY
TRBV28,ASRERVAGATGELF
TRBV7-2,ASSPYRDTEAF
TRBV10-3,AISPSGTDTQY
TRBV4-3,ASSQTDRGQPPLH
TRBV5-1,ASSLVSGGPSSYNEQF
TRBV7-9,ASSKGGGAVSYNEQF
TRBV5-1,ASSPGQAKGYT
TRBV11-2,ASSPKWGAGETQY
TRBV10-2,ASSEADYRGTQY
TRBV11-2,ASSLGQKNIQY
TRBV27,ASSETSAKNIQY
TRBV4-1,ASSTRAGGEKLF
TRBV19,ASSIRTMTDEQY
TRBV28,ASTNGQATYGYT
TRBV5-1,ASRRSQNTEAF
TRBV5-4,ASSLGGREEQY
TRBV5-1,ASSFTGTHEQF
TRBV5-1,ASSPGHAGTETQY
TRBV27,ASSFTRGPYEQY
TRBV7-2,ASSLAETQY
TRBV9,ASSSGQSYHYGYT
TRBV27,ASRGQGSYEQY
TRBV7-9,ARGTYTGELF
TRBV7-9,ASSPQRGGGTEAF
TRBV9,ASSVASQGNPYEQY
TRBV4-1,ASCPRPSVPHGYT
TRBV7-2,ASSSDFSSYEQY
TRBV25-1,ASSGTGWDRPYEQY
TRBV4-3,ASSLRPSFGAAGTTDTQY
TRBV28,ASSWGRLSTDTQY
TRBV7-2,ASSLVRFQPQH
TRBV4-1,ASSPHSEQSSRHEQY
TRBV5-1,ASSYIERTEAF
TRBV21-1,ASSKDVRNCPYNEQF
TRBV7-8,ASSVSLIRGYNEQF
TRBV2,ASGGNFYTEAF
TRBV7-6,ASSLLGGGHEQY
TRBV30,AWSVRRGRNSPLH
TRBV5-8,ASNPEGAGYGYT
TRBV7-9,ASSLGTYEQY
TRBV28,ASSLETPQPQH
TRBV5-1,ASSLLGTGGAGANVLT
TRBV6-5,ASSLPGQGSPH
TRBV6-5,ASSYSGANYGYT